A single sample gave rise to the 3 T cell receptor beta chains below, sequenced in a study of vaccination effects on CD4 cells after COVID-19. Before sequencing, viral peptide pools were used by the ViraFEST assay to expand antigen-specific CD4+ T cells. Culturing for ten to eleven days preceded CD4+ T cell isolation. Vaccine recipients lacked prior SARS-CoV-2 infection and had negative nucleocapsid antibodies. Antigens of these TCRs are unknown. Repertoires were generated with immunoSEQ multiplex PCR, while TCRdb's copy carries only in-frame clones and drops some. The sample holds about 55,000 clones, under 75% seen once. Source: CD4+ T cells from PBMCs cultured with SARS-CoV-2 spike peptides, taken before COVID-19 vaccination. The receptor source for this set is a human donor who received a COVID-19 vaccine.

CDR3 in amino acids: CASSFGVGAKNIQYF. The CDR3 DNA follows: TGCGCCAGCAGCTTTGGGGTCGGGGCCAAAAACATTCAGTACTTC. V and J are TRBV4-3 and TRBJ2-4; D gene uncertain. The V gene's germline CDR1 is LGHNA and CDR2 YSLEER. Trimming shortened V by 5 bases and J by 1 base, and 12 bases separated the two germline ends. The CDR3 runs 15 residues.

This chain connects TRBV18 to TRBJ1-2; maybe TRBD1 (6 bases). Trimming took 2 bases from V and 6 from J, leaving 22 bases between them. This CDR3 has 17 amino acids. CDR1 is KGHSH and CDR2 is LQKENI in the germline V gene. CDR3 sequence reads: CASSPASKGDSVHGYTF. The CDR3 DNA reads TGTGCCAGCTCACCAGCCTCCAAGGGGGATTCTGTGCATGGCTACACCTTC.

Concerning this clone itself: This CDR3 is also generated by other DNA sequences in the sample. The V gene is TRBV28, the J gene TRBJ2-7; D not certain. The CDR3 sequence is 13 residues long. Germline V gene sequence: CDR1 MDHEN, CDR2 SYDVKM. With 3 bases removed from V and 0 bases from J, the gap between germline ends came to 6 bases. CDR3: CASSFRVSYEQYF. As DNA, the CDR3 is TGTGCCAGCAGTTTTCGGGTCTCCTACGAGCAGTACTTC.